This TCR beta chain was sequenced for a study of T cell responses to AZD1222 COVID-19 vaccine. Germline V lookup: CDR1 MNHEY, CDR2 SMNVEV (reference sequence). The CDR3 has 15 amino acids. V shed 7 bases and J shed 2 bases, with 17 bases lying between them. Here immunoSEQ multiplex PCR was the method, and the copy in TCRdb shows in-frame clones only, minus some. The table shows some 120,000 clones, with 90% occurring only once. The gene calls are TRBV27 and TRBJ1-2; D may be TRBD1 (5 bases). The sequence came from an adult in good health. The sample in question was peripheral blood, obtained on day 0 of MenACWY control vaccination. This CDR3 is CASKSGAGMNYGYTF. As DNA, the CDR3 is TGTGCCAGCAAATCCGGGGCAGGGATGAACTATGGCTACACCTTC.